This passage covers 28 T cell receptor beta chains from one sample sequenced in a study of Tregs in tolerant kidney transplant recipients. Recipients received nonmyeloablative bone marrow transplants from related graft donors, with transient mixed chimerism. The repertoire was sequenced with immunoSEQ multiplex PCR; TCRdb's copy has only in-frame clones and lacks some. The sample has some 15,000 clones. Source: CD4+ T cells from blood (PBMCs), taken 12 months after the transplant. These receptors all stem from a human patient who received a combined kidney and bone marrow transplant. Part of the T cells may come from the graft donor.

As to this clone: The DNA ends 3 residues before the CDR3 does, and the rest of the CDR3 is filled in from the germline J gene. V and J are TRBV18 and TRBJ2-5, with D possibly TRBD2 on 6 matching bases. Trimming cost V 0 bases and J 2 bases, with 13 bases left between them. The CDR3 covers 16 residues. Germline V gene lookup returns CDR1 KGHSH and CDR2 LQKENI. Here the CDR3 reads CASSPPGASAQETQYF. The part of the CDR3 DNA that was read is TGTGCCAGCTCACCACCTGGAGCTAGCGCACAAGAGACC.

As for this clone: The read terminates 3 residues ahead of where the CDR3 ends, so the germline J gene completes it. The J gene is TRBJ2-2, the V gene TRBV7-8, with 10 nucleotides matching TRBD1. From germline, CDR1 is SGHVS and CDR2 FQNEAQ. V was pared by 4 bases and J by 7 bases, with 12 bases of the junction left unmatched. The CDR3 has 17 amino acids. This CDR3 reads CASSSQLPGTGVGELFF. CDR3 DNA (partial): TGTGCCAGCAGCTCGCAATTACCCGGGACAGGGGTCGGGGAG.

A word on this clone: The read comes to an end 3 residues before the CDR3 does, leaving the germline J gene to fill in the end. The chain carries TRBV20-1 and TRBJ2-1; D is possibly TRBD1 (6 bases). Trimming left V 2 bases short and J 4 bases short, with 9 bases between. Germline loops: CDR1 DFQATT, CDR2 SNEGSKA (reference sequence). This CDR3 is built from 13 residues. CDR3 DNA (partial): TGCAGTGCTAGACGGACAGCATACAATGAG. Translated, it gives CSARRTAYNE. The full CDR3 is CSARRTAYNEQFF.

Turning to this clone: The CDR3 extends 3 residues past the end of the read, so its final part is completed from the germline J gene. The rearrangement joins TRBV20-1 to TRBJ1-2; 7 bases align to TRBD1. The CDR3 is 16 amino acids. J was trimmed by 2 bases and V by 5 bases; bases with no gene match: 14. Germline V gene sequence: CDR1 DFQATT, CDR2 SNEGSKA (reference sequence). CDR3 region: CSASSQPGQTNYGYTF. The part of the CDR3 DNA that was read is TGCAGTGCTTCTAGTCAGCCGGGACAGACGAACTATGGC.

The CDR3: CSARGVRVSDTQYF. CDR3 DNA (partial): TGCAGTGCTAGAGGGGTCAGGGTCTCAGATACG. The rearrangement joins TRBV20-1 to TRBJ2-3, with D maybe TRBD1 (5 bases). The CDR3 extends 3 residues past the end of the read, so its final part is completed from the germline J gene. The CDR3 is made up of 14 amino acids. The ends were cut back, 1 base at V and 4 bases at J, with 12 bases in the middle. CDR1 and CDR2 from the germline V gene are DFQATT and SNEGSKA (reference sequence).

As for this clone: Read sequence stops 3 residues before the CDR3 end, and the germline J gene provides the missing end. The chain combines TRBV20-1 with TRBJ2-3; D may be TRBD1 (6 bases). The CDR3 is 11 amino acids. The germline V gene has CDR1 DFQATT and CDR2 SNEGSKA (reference sequence). The CDR3 protein is CSGGPLNPQYF. CDR3 DNA (partial): TGCAGTGGGGGGCCCCTAAACCCG.

Remarks on this clone: Read coverage stops 3 residues before the CDR3 terminus; the germline J gene supplies the remainder. J is TRBJ2-1 and V is TRBV20-1; 8 positions match TRBD1. Germline V gene lookup returns CDR1 DFQATT and CDR2 SNEGSKA (reference sequence). V dropped 3 bases and J dropped 6; count of bases not matched to a gene: 7. The CDR3 runs 14 residues. CDR3 bases read: TGCAGTGCTAGCGACAGGGGAAGATTCAATGAG. Translation: CSASDRGRFNE. The entire CDR3 sequence reads CSASDRGRFNEQFF.

Comment on this clone: The read comes to an end 3 residues before the CDR3 does, leaving the germline J gene to fill in the end. This rearrangement joins TRBV18 to TRBJ1-4; TRBD1 agrees at 11 bases. V lost 6 bases to trimming and J lost 5 bases; unmatched junction nucleotides: 8. In germline, CDR1 is KGHSH, CDR2 LQKENI. CDR3 length: 16 amino acids. The chain's CDR3 is CASSRGQGANNEKLFF. The sequenced CDR3 bases are TGTGCCAGCTCTCGCGGACAGGGGGCGAACAATGAAAAA.

In regard to this clone: The read ends 3 residues early relative to the CDR3; the germline J gene fills the gap. The chain uses TRBV19 and TRBJ1-1; tentatively, D is TRBD1 (5 bases). This CDR3 spans 15 amino acids. In germline, CDR1 is LNHDA, CDR2 SQIVND (reference sequence). V lost 1 base, J lost 3 bases, and 12 bases lay in between. The DNA read from the CDR3 is TGTGCCAGTAGTATAGTCCACGGCAGGGACACTGAA. Its translation: CASSIVHGRDTE. The whole CDR3 sequence is CASSIVHGRDTEAFF.

About this clone itself: The CDR3 goes on 3 residues after the read ends, and that part is filled in from the germline J gene. The chain is built from TRBV30 and TRBJ2-4, with D perhaps matching TRBD1 (6 bases). The ends were cut back, 1 base at V and 3 bases at J, with 16 bases in the middle. This CDR3 spans 16 amino acids. Germline V lookup: CDR1 GTSNPN, CDR2 SVGIG (reference sequence). The CDR3 loop reads CAWSALEQTGKNIQYF. The sequenced CDR3 bases are TGTGCCTGGAGTGCATTAGAGCAGACAGGCAAAAACATT.

Details on this clone: The read comes to an end 3 residues before the CDR3 does, leaving the germline J gene to fill in the end. The chain carries TRBV10-3 and TRBJ2-3; D not resolved. Germline CDR1 ENHRY, CDR2 SYGVKD. Deletions cut 3 bases from V and 0 bases from J, with 10 bases between. This CDR3 has 15 amino acids. CDR3 loop: CAISDGHPSTDTQYF. The covered CDR3 bases are TGTGCCATCAGTGATGGCCACCCTAGCACAGATACG.

A note on this clone: The missing CDR3 end, 3 residues past where the read stops, is filled in from the germline J gene. The rearrangement uses TRBV20-1 and TRBJ1-2, with D tentatively TRBD1 (6 bases). Germline values: CDR1 DFQATT, CDR2 SNEGSKA (reference sequence). CDR3 size: 16 residues. V was clipped by 1 base and J by 4 bases, with 19 bases between them. The DNA read from the CDR3 is TGCAGTGCTAGAGGGGGGGGCCTTTTACCCCTCTATGGC. Protein sequence: CSARGGGLLPLYG. The CDR3, in full, reads CSARGGGLLPLYGYTF.

As regards this clone: The read comes to an end 3 residues before the CDR3 does, leaving the germline J gene to fill in the end. The genes are TRBV2 and TRBJ1-2; tentative D call: TRBD1 (5 bases). The germline CDR1 and CDR2 sequences are SNHLY and FYNNEI. The length of the CDR3 is 14 residues. Trimming took 8 bases from V and 2 from J, leaving 15 bases between them. CDR3 DNA, as far as it was read: TGTGCCAGCGGTAGGGGCAGCCTGAACTATGGC. Protein: CASGRGSLNYG. The whole CDR3 protein reads CASGRGSLNYGYTF.

To note about this clone: Read data end 3 residues before the CDR3 end; the end is taken from the germline J gene. This chain joins TRBV12-3 or TRBV12-4 and TRBJ2-2; maybe TRBD2 (6 bases). CDR3 length: 14 amino acids. V was clipped by 6 bases and J by 5 bases, with 13 bases between them. The CDR3 bases that were read are TGTGCCAGCAGATTGGACTATGGGACCGGGGAG. Amino acids: CASRLDYGTGE. The complete CDR3 reads CASRLDYGTGELFF.

Notes on this clone: The CDR3 extends 3 residues past the end of the read, so its final part is completed from the germline J gene. The chain carries TRBV7-9 and TRBJ2-3, with 8 bases lining up with TRBD1. The length of the CDR3 is 14 residues. CDR1 and CDR2 (germline): SEHNR, FQNEAQ (reference sequence). With 4 bases clipped from V and 2 bases from J, the junction kept 2 bases outside the gene matches. CDR3 residues: CASSSGQDTDTQYF. The CDR3 bases that were read are TGTGCCAGCAGCTCGGGACAGGACACAGATACG.

As concerns this clone: With the read ending 3 residues before the CDR3 end, the germline J gene is used to fill in that end. The rearrangement links TRBV5-5 to TRBJ1-2; 7 bases align to TRBD1. From germline, CDR1 is SGHKS and CDR2 YYEKEE (reference sequence). Trimming cost V 4 bases and J 2 bases; bases outside gene matches: 2. The CDR3 runs to 13 residues. The part of the CDR3 DNA that was read is TGTGCCAGCAGCCCGGGACAGAACTATGGC. It specifies CASSPGQNYG. The whole CDR3 protein reads CASSPGQNYGYTF.

As to this clone: With the read ending 3 residues before the CDR3 end, the germline J gene is used to fill in that end. The gene calls are TRBV18 and TRBJ2-3; TRBD2 agrees at 9 bases. V shed 6 bases, J shed 4 bases, and the junction held 8 bases outside the gene matches. Germline values: CDR1 KGHSH, CDR2 LQKENI. The CDR3 is 15 amino acids. CDR3 DNA (partial): TGTGCCAGCTCCCTCGGACTAGCGCCCGCAGATACG. Its translation: CASSLGLAPADT. The whole CDR3 protein is CASSLGLAPADTQYF. The whole variable domain, filled in from reference TRBV18 and TRBJ2-3, reads NAGVMQNPRHLVRRRGQEARLRCSPMKGHSHVYWYRQLPEEGLKFMVYLQKENIIDESGMPKERFSAEFPKEGPSILRIQQVVRGDSAAYFCASSLGLAPADTQYFGPGTRLTVL.

Turning to this clone: At one end the junction does not follow the germline gene, possibly because of a read error. The read gets to within 3 residues of the CDR3 end, and the germline J gene fills in the rest. This rearrangement joins TRBV4-2 to TRBJ1-4, with 9 positions matching TRBD1. The CDR3 loop spans 15 amino acids. CDR1 LGHNA and CDR2 YNFKEQ come from the germline V gene. CDR3 residues: CASSPEGTGTEKLFF. The part of the CDR3 DNA that was read is TGCGCCAGCAGCCCCGAGGGGACAGGGACTGAAAAA.

Note on this clone: The CDR3 end is not reached by the read, which stops 3 residues before it; the germline J gene fills it in. The chain combines TRBV30 with TRBJ2-7; 7 bases are shared with TRBD2. V lost 0 bases and J lost 0; bases outside the gene matches: 11. Germline V gene lookup returns CDR1 GTSNPN and CDR2 SVGIG (reference sequence). The CDR3 is made up of 17 amino acids. Incomplete CDR3 DNA: TGTGCCTGGAGTGTACCGACTAGCAGACGGTTCTCCTACGAG. Encoded protein: CAWSVPTSRRFSYE. The full CDR3 sequence reads CAWSVPTSRRFSYEQYF. Filled out from reference TRBV30 and TRBJ2-7, the complete variable domain reads SQTIHQWPATLVQPVGSPLSLECTVEGTSNPNLYWYRQAAGRGLQLLFYSVGIGQISSEVPQNLSASRPQDRQFILSSKKLLLSDSGFYLCAWSVPTSRRFSYEQYFGPGTRLTVT.

This clone is identified as medium-sized from frequency. Read data end 3 residues before the CDR3 end; the end is taken from the germline J gene. V gene TRBV19 combines with J gene TRBJ2-1; 10 bases are a match to TRBD2. V gave up 5 bases and J gave up 1 base; unmatched junction bases: 14. Germline assignment: CDR1 LNHDA and CDR2 SQIVND (reference sequence). The CDR3 covers 19 residues. The CDR3 loop is CASSYQGLAGGGSYNEQFF. The CDR3 bases that were read are TGTGCCAGTAGTTACCAAGGGTTAGCGGGAGGAGGGTCCTACAATGAG.

As concerns this clone: The read comes to an end 3 residues before the CDR3 does, leaving the germline J gene to fill in the end. V usage is TRBV6-4 and J usage is TRBJ2-1, with D possibly TRBD2 on 5 matching bases. Looked up from germline, CDR1 is MRHNA and CDR2 is SNTAGT. CDR3 length equals 12 residues. V lost 7 bases, J lost 5 bases, and 9 bases lay in between. CDR3 DNA, as far as it was read: TGTGCCAGCAACAAGCGGAACAATGAG. Residues: CASNKRNNE. The CDR3 as a whole reads CASNKRNNEQFF.

Comment on this clone: The read terminates 3 residues ahead of where the CDR3 ends, so the germline J gene completes it. V usage is TRBV5-6 and J usage is TRBJ2-2, with D possibly TRBD2 on 5 matching bases. Germline-derived CDR1 and CDR2 are SGHDT and YYEEEE. V was trimmed by 3 bases and J by 7 bases, leaving 16 bases between them. The CDR3 is 15 amino acids. This CDR3 reads CASSSAGRSLGELFF. CDR3 DNA, as far as it was read: TGTGCCAGCAGCTCCGCGGGTAGGAGCCTCGGGGAG.

Regarding this clone: The CDR3 end is not reached by the read, which stops 3 residues before it; the germline J gene fills it in. V gene TRBV6-2 or TRBV6-3 combines with J gene TRBJ1-1; 9 nucleotides align to TRBD1. Trimming cost V 2 bases and J 0 bases; bases outside gene matches: 7. The CDR3 covers 17 residues. Germline lookup yields CDR1 MNHEY and CDR2 SVGEGT. Incomplete CDR3 DNA: TGTGCCAGCAGTTACGAAACAGGGGGCCCTATGAACACTGAA. Protein sequence: CASSYETGGPMNTE. The entire CDR3 protein reads CASSYETGGPMNTEAFF.

Details on this clone: The sequenced fragment ends 3 residues before the CDR3 boundary, so the rest is inferred from the germline J gene. V usage is TRBV19 and J usage is TRBJ1-5; the match to TRBD1 covers 7 bases. The CDR3 is made up of 17 amino acids. V shed 7 bases and J 4 bases; nucleotides not matched to a gene: 16. Germline V gene lookup returns CDR1 LNHDA and CDR2 SQIVND (reference sequence). CDR3 DNA (partial): TGTGCCAGTACCAGCGACAGGGTTGTTTTAGGAAATCAGCCC. It is translated as CASTSDRVVLGNQP. The full CDR3 is CASTSDRVVLGNQPQHF.

Points on this clone: The read falls 3 residues short of the CDR3 end, and the missing part is taken from the germline J gene. V is TRBV2 and J is TRBJ2-7, with 7 nucleotides matching TRBD1. Germline CDR1 SNHLY, CDR2 FYNNEI. V shed 6 bases, J shed 5 bases, and the junction held 10 bases outside the gene matches. The CDR3 has 14 residues. The CDR3 is CASSGDRVVNEQYF. CDR3 bases read: TGTGCCAGCAGCGGTGACAGGGTAGTAAACGAG.

A remark on this clone: Compared with germline, one end of the junction differs, possibly owing to a read error. Read coverage stops 3 residues before the CDR3 terminus; the germline J gene supplies the remainder. The genes are TRBV4-2 and TRBJ2-3, with TRBD2 as a possible D gene (6 bases). The CDR3 sequence is 15 residues long. Germline lookup yields CDR1 LGHNA and CDR2 YNFKEQ. CDR3 bases read: TGCGCCAGCAGCCAGGGAAGCGGGTACACAGATACG. As protein: CASSQGSGYTDT. The CDR3 in its entirety is CASSQGSGYTDTQYF.

Worth noting for this clone: One end of the junction varies from germline; a read error may be responsible. The sequenced part of the CDR3 DNA is TGCGCCAGCAGCCAAGATAATAGCGGGGGAGGATGGGATACG. Its translation is CASSQDNSGGGWDT. The whole CDR3 protein is CASSQDNSGGGWDTQYF. The rearrangement links TRBV4-2 to TRBJ2-3; 9 bases agree with TRBD2. The read ends 3 residues before the CDR3 terminus; that terminus is restored from the germline J gene. The CDR3 runs to 17 residues. CDR1 and CDR2 from the germline V gene are LGHNA and YNFKEQ.

Note on this clone: The CDR3 end is not reached by the read, which stops 3 residues before it; the germline J gene fills it in. The V gene is TRBV5-6, the J gene TRBJ2-4; D is possibly TRBD2 (6 bases). V was pared by 4 bases and J by 4 bases, with 9 bases between. There are 13 residues in the CDR3. Germline assignment: CDR1 SGHDT and CDR2 YYEEEE. The covered CDR3 bases are TGTGCCAGCAGCGGAGGGCAGAAAAACATT. Translating it yields CASSGGQKNI. Given in full, the CDR3 is CASSGGQKNIQYF.